The entry below describes one TCR beta chain. Its antigen is unknown. Its ends do not fully match the called genes, so a read error is possible. This sample was taken from a study of tumor-infiltrating lymphocytes in primary liver carcinoma. Study-level points and caveats: Tumors reached a significantly greater top-250-clone fraction than blood did (p = 0.039). Less overlap was seen in tumor-adjacent and tumor-blood pairs than in tumor region pairs.

cDNA specific to TCR beta was made from approximately 0.55 ug of total RNA, with a constant-region primer employed for priming. Employing slightly modified ARM-PCR, three nested multiplex PCR rounds were run, and these gave rise to the TCR beta libraries. Rounds one and two of PCR, each of roughly 10 cycles, were primed with TRBV1-TRBV30 forward primers and a C-beta reverse primer. MiXCR, applied by TCRdb to the multiplex PCR reads, yields one record per CDR3 protein. The sample records 80,000 or so distinct CDR3 sequences, 71% being singletons. The CDR3 covers 16 residues. From germline, CDR1 is SGHAT and CDR2 FQNNGV. Without any cell sorting, about 18-31 mg of bulk tissue yielded co-extracted RNA and DNA. Every tumor was sampled at five separate regions. Tumor samples all exceeded 75% viable tumor cells.

Input material: liver tumor tissue from sampling region 4. Specified subset: tumor region T4, right-lateral pole. The sequence was obtained from a woman aged 55-70 years with primary liver carcinoma and hepatitis B virus infection. The chain is built from TRBV11-2 and TRBJ1-4; TRBD1 might be the D (6 bases). In DNA form, the CDR3 reads TGTGCCACCAGCCCCGGGTGGGGGGCAACTAGTGAAAAACTGTTTTTC. It encodes CATSPGWGATSEKLFF.